Below, one T cell receptor (beta chain) is given with its context. TRB was amplified from about 250-500 ng of blood genomic DNA. The sample originates from a study of T and B cells in COVID-19 patients. Overall study context: In the active-infection cohort, about 90% of the roughly 20 patients had comorbidities linked to unfavorable COVID-19 outcome.

Multiplex PCR with BIOMED2 TRB-A/B primer pools amplified TRB rearrangements. TCRdb passed the multiplex PCR reads through MiXCR, listing each CDR3 protein once. This sample has around 30,000 distinct CDR3 sequences, with less than 35% found just once. This clonotype was sampled from a human donor who had recovered from COVID-19. Sequences were obtained from blood.

This CDR3 reads CASRESNQPQHF. CDR3 sequence (DNA): TGTGCCAGCAGGGAGAGCAATCAGCCCCAGCATTTT. The chain joins TRBV6-5 to TRBJ1-5, with unresolved D. The CDR3 sequence is 12 residues long. The germline V gene has CDR1 MNHEY and CDR2 SVGAGI. V dropped 6 bases and J dropped 1 base, with 4 bases sitting between them.